This T cell receptor beta chain was observed in a study of somatic mutations in cytotoxic T cells in rheumatoid arthritis. Study-wide context: It was right after diagnosis, before any treatment, that patient blood (about 31 ml EDTA) was drawn.

Repertoires were generated with immunoSEQ multiplex PCR, while TCRdb's copy carries only in-frame clones and drops some. The sample contains some 30,000 clones, around nine tenths of which appear only once. Worth noting for this clone: Its antigen is not known.

Whole-study findings and limits: Measurement of CD8+ T-cell clonality revealed no significant difference between rheumatoid arthritis patients and age-matched healthy controls. Among around 70 patients, fewer than ten showed a largest CD8+ clone that surpassed 20% of CD8+ cells.

Sequenced input: CD8+ T cells sorted from blood. This TCR was sampled from an adult with rheumatoid arthritis.

The CDR3 nucleotides read TGTGCCAGCAGCCGACCGACAGGAAACTGGATCGAGCAGTACTTC. Its translation: CASSRPTGNWIEQYF. The chain carries TRBV6-6 and TRBJ2-7, with D possibly matching TRBD1 (6 bases). CDR3 size: 15 residues. V dropped 6 bases and J dropped 6 bases, with 21 bases sitting between them. Per the germline V gene, CDR1 is MNHNY and CDR2 is SVGAGI (reference sequence).